Detailed here is one TCR beta chain. What it recognizes is unknown. This sample was included in a study of cytomegalovirus exposure and HLA in healthy donors. The wider study: Later analysis reported that the 110 or so validation repertoires shared the platform of the 500 to 850 first-cohort repertoires.

Some clones are missing from TCRdb's copy, which holds only in-frame ones; the method was immunoSEQ multiplex PCR. Among almost 200,000 clones, 80% to 85% were seen once, and the ten largest hold around 1.2%. The length of the CDR3 is 15 residues. CDR1 is SGHRS and CDR2 is YFSETQ in the germline V gene. Between the trimmed V and J ends, which lost 0 bases and 1 base, there was a span of 9 bases. General study findings and limits: In the approximately 130 validation repertoires, approximately 94% of cluster scores exceeded 0, per a later analysis. Listed as cytomegalovirus-associated were 150 to 200 TCR beta chains.

The chain has TRBV5-1 and TRBJ2-3; D gene unclear. The TCR originated in a woman under 40 in good health and CMV-seronegative. Sequencing was done on a sample of PBMCs. CDR3 sequence reads: CASSLVGEGTDTQYF. The CDR3 DNA reads as TGCGCCAGCAGCTTGGTTGGAGAGGGCACAGATACGCAGTATTTT.